This TCR beta chain was obtained from a study of cytomegalovirus exposure and HLA in healthy donors. Study-wide background: Roughly 80 million unique TCRs from HLA-typed donors were held in an early data release.

Concerning this clone: The antigen is not known.

The PCR used 60 Vbeta and 13 Jbeta primers. In the original processing: In a later analysis, the count reached approximately 80 million unique TCR beta chains, with 9 million to 11 million shared. The protocol was immunoSEQ multiplex PCR, while the TCRdb copy is restricted to in-frame clones and leaves out a portion. Clone size and V and J calls were adopted from that table, with D and trimming inferred from the DNA. Its listing shows about 42,000 clones. Germline trimming cut 5 bases from V and 1 base from J; bases unmatched to any gene: 15. Per germline, CDR1 GTSNPN and CDR2 SVGIG (reference sequence). The CDR3 length is 18 residues. Regarding the study as a whole: Beyond CMV serostatus, there was no information to go on about immune exposure.

The sequencing sample was made of PBMCs. The sequence came from a man aged 25 to 40 in good health and CMV-seronegative. This sequence joins TRBV30 and TRBJ1-1, with 11 nucleotides matching TRBD1. CDR3 sequence: CAWGQGAGGFEKNTEAFF. The CDR3, as DNA: TGTGCCTGGGGACAGGGGGCCGGGGGGTTTGAGAAGAACACTGAAGCTTTCTTT. The complete variable domain, with remaining parts taken from reference TRBV30 and TRBJ1-1, reads SQTIHQWPATLVQPVGSPLSLECTVEGTSNPNLYWYRQAAGRGLQLLFYSVGIGQISSEVPQNLSASRPQDRQFILSSKKLLLSDSGFYLCAWGQGAGGFEKNTEAFFGQGTRLTVV.